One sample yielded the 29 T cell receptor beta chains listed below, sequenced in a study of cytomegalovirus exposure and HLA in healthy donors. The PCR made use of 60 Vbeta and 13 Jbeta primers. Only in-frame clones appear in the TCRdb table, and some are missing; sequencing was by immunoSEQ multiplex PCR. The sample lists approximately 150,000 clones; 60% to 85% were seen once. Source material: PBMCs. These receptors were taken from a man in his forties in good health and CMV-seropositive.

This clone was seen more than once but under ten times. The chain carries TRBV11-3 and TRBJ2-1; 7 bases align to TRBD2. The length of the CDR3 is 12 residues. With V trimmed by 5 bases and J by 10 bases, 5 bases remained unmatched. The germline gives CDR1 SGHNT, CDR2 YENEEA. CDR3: CASSGGEAEQFF. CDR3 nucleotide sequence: TGTGCCAGCAGCGGGGGGGAGGCGGAGCAGTTCTTC.

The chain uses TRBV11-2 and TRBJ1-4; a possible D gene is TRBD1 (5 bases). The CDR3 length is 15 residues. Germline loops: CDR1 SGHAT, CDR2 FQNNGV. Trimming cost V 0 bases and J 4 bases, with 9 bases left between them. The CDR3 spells CASSLDGGGNEKLFF. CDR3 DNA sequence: TGTGCCAGCAGCTTAGACGGGGGGGGTAATGAAAAACTGTTTTTT.

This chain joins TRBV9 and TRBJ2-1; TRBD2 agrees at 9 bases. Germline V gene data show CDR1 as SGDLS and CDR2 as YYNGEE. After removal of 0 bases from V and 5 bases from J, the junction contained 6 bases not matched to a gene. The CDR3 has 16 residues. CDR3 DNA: TGTGCCAGCAGCGTAGGGACAGCGGGAGGAAACAATGAGCAGTTCTTC. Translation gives CASSVGTAGGNNEQFF.

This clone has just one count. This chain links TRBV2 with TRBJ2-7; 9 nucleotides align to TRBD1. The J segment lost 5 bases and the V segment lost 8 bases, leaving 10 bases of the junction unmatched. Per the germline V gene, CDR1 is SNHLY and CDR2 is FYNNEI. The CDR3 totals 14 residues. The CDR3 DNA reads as TGTGCCAGCGCGAGCGGGACAGGGCTCCACGAGCAGTACTTC. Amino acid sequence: CASASGTGLHEQYF.

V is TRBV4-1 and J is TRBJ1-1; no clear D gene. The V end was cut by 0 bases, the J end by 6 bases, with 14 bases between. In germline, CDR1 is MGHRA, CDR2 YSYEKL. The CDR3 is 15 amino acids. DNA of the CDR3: TGCGCCAGCAGCCAAGAAGGTGGAGGGTGGGCTGAAGCTTTCTTT. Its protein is CASSQEGGGWAEAFF.

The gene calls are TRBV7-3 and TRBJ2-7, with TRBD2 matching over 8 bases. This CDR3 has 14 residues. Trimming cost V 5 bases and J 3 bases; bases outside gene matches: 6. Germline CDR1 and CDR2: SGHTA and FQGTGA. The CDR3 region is CASSVGGLDYEQYF. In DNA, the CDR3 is TGTGCCAGCAGCGTGGGGGGACTAGACTACGAGCAGTACTTC. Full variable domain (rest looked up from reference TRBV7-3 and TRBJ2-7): GAGVSQTPSNKVTEKGKYVELRCDPISGHTALYWYRQSLGQGPEFLIYFQGTGAADDSGLPNDRFFAVRPEGSVSTLKIQRTERGDSAVYLCASSVGGLDYEQYFGPGTRLTVT.

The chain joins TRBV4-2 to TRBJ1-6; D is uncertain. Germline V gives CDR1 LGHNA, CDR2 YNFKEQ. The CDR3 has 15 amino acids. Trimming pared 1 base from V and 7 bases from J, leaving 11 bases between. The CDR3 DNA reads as TGTGCCAGCAGCCAAGTCGGGTTGCAGAATTCACCCCTCCACTTT. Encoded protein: CASSQVGLQNSPLHF.

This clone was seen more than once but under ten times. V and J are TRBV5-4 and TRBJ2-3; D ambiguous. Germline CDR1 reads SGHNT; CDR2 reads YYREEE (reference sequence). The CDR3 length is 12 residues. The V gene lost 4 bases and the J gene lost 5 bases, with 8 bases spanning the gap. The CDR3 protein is CASSQSGDTQYF. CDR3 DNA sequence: TGTGCCAGCAGCCAGTCGGGAGATACGCAGTATTTT.

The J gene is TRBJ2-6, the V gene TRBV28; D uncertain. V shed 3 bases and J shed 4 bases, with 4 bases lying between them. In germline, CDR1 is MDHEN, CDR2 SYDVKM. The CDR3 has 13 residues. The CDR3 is CASSFSGANVLTF. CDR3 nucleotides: TGTGCCAGCAGTTTCTCCGGGGCCAACGTCCTGACTTTC.

The chain's CDR3 is CASSPERDGDYEQYF. The CDR3 bases are TGTGCCAGCAGCCCAGAGCGGGACGGTGACTACGAGCAGTACTTC. The V gene is TRBV7-2, the J gene TRBJ2-7; 7 bases fit TRBD2. The CDR3 loop spans 15 amino acids. Germline V CDR1 and CDR2: SGHTA, FQGNSA. V shed 5 bases, J shed 3 bases, and the junction held 10 bases outside the gene matches.

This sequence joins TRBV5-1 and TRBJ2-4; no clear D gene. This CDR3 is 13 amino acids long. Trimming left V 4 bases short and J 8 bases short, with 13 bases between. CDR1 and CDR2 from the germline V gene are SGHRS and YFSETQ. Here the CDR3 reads CASSVGGLDIQYF. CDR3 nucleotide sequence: TGCGCCAGCAGCGTTGGCGGTCTGGACATTCAGTACTTC.

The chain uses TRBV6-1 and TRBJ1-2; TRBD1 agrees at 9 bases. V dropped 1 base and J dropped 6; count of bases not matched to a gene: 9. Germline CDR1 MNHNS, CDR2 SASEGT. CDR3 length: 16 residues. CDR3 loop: CASSEGRYRGRDGYTF. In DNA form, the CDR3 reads TGTGCCAGCAGTGAAGGGAGATACAGGGGGCGAGATGGCTACACCTTC.

The CDR3 DNA reads as TGTGCCCAGACAGGGGGCGCCGGCAATGAGCAGTTCTTC. Its protein is CAQTGGAGNEQFF. The chain combines TRBV5-4 with TRBJ2-1, with 10 bases aligning to TRBD1. From germline, CDR1 is SGHNT and CDR2 YYREEE (reference sequence). The CDR3 consists of 13 residues. V was clipped by 10 bases and J by 6 bases; unmatched bases: 7.

The CDR3 DNA reads as TGTGCCAGCAGCTCCCAAGGGACTAGCGGGGAGCAGTTCTTC. This codes for CASSSQGTSGEQFF. This chain links TRBV7-3 with TRBJ2-1; 12 positions agree with TRBD2. V shed 4 bases and J 10 bases; nucleotides not matched to a gene: 5. Germline lookup yields CDR1 SGHTA and CDR2 FQGTGA. This CDR3 region has 14 residues.

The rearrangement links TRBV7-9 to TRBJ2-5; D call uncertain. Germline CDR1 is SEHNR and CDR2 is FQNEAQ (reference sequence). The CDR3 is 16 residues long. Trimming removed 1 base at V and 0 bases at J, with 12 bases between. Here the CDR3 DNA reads TGTGCCAGCAGCTTAGGCGGCCGAATGAACCAAGAGACCCAGTACTTC. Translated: CASSLGGRMNQETQYF.

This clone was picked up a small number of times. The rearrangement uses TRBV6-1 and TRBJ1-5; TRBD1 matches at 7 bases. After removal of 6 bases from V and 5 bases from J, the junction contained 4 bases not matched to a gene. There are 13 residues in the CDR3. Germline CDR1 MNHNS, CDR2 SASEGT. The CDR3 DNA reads TGTGCCAGCAGCCAGACAGGGTATCAGCCCCAGCATTTT. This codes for CASSQTGYQPQHF.

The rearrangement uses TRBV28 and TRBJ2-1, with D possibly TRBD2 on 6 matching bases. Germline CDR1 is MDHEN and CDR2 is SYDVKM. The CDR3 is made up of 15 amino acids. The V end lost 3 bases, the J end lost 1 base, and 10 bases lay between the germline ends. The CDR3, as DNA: TGTGCCAGCAGTTTCGGGAGAGGTTCCTACAATGAGCAGTTCTTC. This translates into CASSFGRGSYNEQFF.

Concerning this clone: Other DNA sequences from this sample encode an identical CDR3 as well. This chain's CDR3 is CASGTYEQYF. DNA of the CDR3: TGTGCCAGCGGCACCTACGAGCAGTACTTC. This sequence joins TRBV9 and TRBJ2-7, with D unresolved. Germline CDR1 reads SGDLS; CDR2 reads YYNGEE. V dropped 7 bases and J dropped 2 bases, with 4 bases sitting between them. The CDR3 runs 10 residues.

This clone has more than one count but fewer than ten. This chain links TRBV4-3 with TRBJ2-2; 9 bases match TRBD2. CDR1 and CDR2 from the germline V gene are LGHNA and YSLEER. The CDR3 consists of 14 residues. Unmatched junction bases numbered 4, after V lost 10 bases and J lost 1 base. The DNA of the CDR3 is TGCGCCACTTCGACTAGCGGGAACACCGGGGAGCTGTTTTTT. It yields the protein CATSTSGNTGELFF.

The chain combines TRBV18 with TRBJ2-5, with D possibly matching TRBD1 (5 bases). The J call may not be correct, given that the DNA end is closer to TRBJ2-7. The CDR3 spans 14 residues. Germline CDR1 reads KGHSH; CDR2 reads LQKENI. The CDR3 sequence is CASSREQGMDEQYF. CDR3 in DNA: TGTGCCAGCTCACGAGAGCAGGGAATGGACGAGCAGTACTTC.

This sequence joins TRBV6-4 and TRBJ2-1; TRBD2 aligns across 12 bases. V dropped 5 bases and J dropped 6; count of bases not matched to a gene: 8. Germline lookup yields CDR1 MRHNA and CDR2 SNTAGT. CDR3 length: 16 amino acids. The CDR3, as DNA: TGTGCCAGCAGTCTCCTAGCGGGAGGGCCGAGCAATGAGCAGTTCTTC. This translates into CASSLLAGGPSNEQFF.

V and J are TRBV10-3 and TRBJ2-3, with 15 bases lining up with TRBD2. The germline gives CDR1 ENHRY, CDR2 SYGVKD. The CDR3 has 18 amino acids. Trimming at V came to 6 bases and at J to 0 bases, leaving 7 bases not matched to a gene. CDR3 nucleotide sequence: TGTGCCATCAGGGGACTAGCGGGAGGCGATACTAGCACAGATACGCAGTATTTT. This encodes CAIRGLAGGDTSTDTQYF.

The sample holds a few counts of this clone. DNA of the CDR3: TGCGCCAGCAGCTTGGCCCCGGACGGGAGCGAGCAGTACTTC. Translating gives CASSLAPDGSEQYF. The V and J genes are TRBV5-1 and TRBJ2-7; a weak D match, TRBD2 (6 bases). Trimming cost V 0 bases and J 6 bases, with 13 bases left between them. Per germline, CDR1 SGHRS and CDR2 YFSETQ. The CDR3 is 14 residues long.

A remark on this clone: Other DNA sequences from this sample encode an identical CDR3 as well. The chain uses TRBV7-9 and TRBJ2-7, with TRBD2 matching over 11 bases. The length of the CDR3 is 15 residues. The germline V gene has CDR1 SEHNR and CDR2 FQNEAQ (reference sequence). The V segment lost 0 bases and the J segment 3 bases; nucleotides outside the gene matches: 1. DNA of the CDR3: TGTGCCAGCAGCTTAGCCCTAGCGGGAGGCTACGAGCAGTACTTC. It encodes CASSLALAGGYEQYF. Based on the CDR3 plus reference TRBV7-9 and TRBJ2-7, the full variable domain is DTGVSQNPRHKITKRGQNVTFRCDPISEHNRLYWYRQTLGQGPEFLTYFQNEAQLEKSRLLSDRFSAERPKGSFSTLEIQRTEQGDSAMYLCASSLALAGGYEQYFGPGTRLTVT.

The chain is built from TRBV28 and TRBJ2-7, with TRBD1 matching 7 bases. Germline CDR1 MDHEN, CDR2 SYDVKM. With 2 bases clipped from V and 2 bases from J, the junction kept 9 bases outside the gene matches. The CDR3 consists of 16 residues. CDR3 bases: TGTGCCAGCAGTTTACTAACAGGGGCTAGGCCCTACGAGCAGTACTTC. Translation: CASSLLTGARPYEQYF. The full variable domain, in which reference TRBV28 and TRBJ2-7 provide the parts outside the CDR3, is DVKVTQSSRYLVKRTGEKVFLECVQDMDHENMFWYRQDPGLGLRLIYFSYDVKMKEKGDIPEGYSVSREKKERFSLILESASTNQTSMYLCASSLLTGARPYEQYFGPGTRLTVT.

CDR3 sequence reads: CASSGRYEQYF. Here the CDR3 DNA reads TGTGCCAGCAGCGGCAGATACGAGCAGTACTTC. V usage is TRBV11-2 and J usage is TRBJ2-7, with D hard to call. V shed 5 bases and J shed 4 bases, with 6 bases lying between them. CDR3 size: 11 residues. Germline CDR1 is SGHAT and CDR2 is FQNNGV. The full variable domain, rest sourced from reference TRBV11-2 and TRBJ2-7, is EAGVAQSPRYKIIEKRQSVAFWCNPISGHATLYWYQQILGQGPKLLIQFQNNGVVDDSQLPKDRFSAERLKGVDSTLKIQPAKLEDSAVYLCASSGRYEQYFGPGTRLTVT.

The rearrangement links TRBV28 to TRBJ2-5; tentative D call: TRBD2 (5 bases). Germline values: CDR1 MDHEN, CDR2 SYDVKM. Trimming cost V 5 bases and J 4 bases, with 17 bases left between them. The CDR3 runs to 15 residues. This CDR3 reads CASSQAVIPLETQYF. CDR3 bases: TGTGCCAGCAGTCAAGCGGTTATCCCTTTAGAGACCCAGTACTTC.

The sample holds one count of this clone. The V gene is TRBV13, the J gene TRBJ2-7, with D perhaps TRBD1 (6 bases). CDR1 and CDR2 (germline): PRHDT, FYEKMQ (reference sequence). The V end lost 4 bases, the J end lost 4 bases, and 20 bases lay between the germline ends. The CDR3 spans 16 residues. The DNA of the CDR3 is TGTGCCAGCAGCTCTAGGGACACCAACACCCCATACGAGCAGTACTTC. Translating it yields CASSSRDTNTPYEQYF. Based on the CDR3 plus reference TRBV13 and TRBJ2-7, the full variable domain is AAGVIQSPRHLIKEKRETATLKCYPIPRHDTVYWYQQGPGQDPQFLISFYEKMQSDKGSIPDRFSAQQFSDYHSELNMSSLELGDSALYFCASSSRDTNTPYEQYFGPGTRLTVT.

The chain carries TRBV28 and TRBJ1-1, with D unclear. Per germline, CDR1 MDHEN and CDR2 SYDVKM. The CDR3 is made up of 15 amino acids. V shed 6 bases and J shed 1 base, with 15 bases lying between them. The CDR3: CASSLRLGGNTEAFF. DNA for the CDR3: TGTGCCAGCAGCCTTAGACTGGGAGGGAACACTGAAGCTTTCTTT.